Each of the 31 T cell receptor beta chains below was sequenced from the same sample in a study of regulatory T cells in long-lasting Graves disease (dated by TCRdb to 2020 to 2022). This sample's time point label indicates: persistent/refractory GD, antithyroid drugs over 5 years with positive TRAb. For both TCR sequencing and RNA sequencing, RNA was extracted from PBMCs in TRIzol. Library prep was done by multiplex PCR. The data were produced on an Illumina HiSeq 4000. TCR beta libraries were built with iRepertoire HTBI primers and Arm-PCR amplification of CDR3 regions. In-frame beta chains were kept once TCRdb had trimmed the public reads at Q25 with fastp and called clones with MiXCR. Here each entry gathers all rows of one CDR3 protein and keeps the most common genes and DNA. The sample profile shows 450,000 or so distinct CDR3 sequences; approximately 23% of them were found once. Around 13% of the sample is taken by the ten largest.

Here the sequenced sample was peripheral blood mononuclear cells (PBMCs), taken when the disease was refractory, from a patient treated with antithyroid drugs. These receptors all come from a female donor with Graves disease.

This clonotype was recorded many times. CDR3 nucleotide sequence: TGTGCCAGCAGCGTTGGAGGGGGCTCCTTTAACTATGGCTACACCTTC. It translates to CASSVGGGSFNYGYTF. The rearrangement links TRBV9 to TRBJ1-2; 7 bases fit TRBD1. Germline trimming cut 2 bases from V and 1 base from J; bases unmatched to any gene: 8. This CDR3 is built from 16 residues. The germline V gene has CDR1 SGDLS and CDR2 YYNGEE.

This clonotype appeared many times. The chain couples TRBV6-1 to TRBJ1-1, with 11 bases lining up with TRBD1. This CDR3 has 15 residues. The V segment lost 5 bases and the J segment 4 bases; nucleotides outside the gene matches: 6. Germline CDR1 reads MNHNS; CDR2 reads SASEGT. The CDR3 sequence: CASSRGQGAGTEAFF. The CDR3 nucleotides read TGTGCCAGCAGTAGAGGACAGGGGGCAGGCACTGAAGCTTTCTTT.

This clonotype was seen only a few times. The genes are TRBV30 and TRBJ1-5; D remains unclear. V shed 0 bases and J shed 5 bases, with 11 bases lying between them. The length of the CDR3 is 14 residues. Per germline, CDR1 GTSNPN and CDR2 SVGIG (reference sequence). CDR3 sequence: CAWSVWGRDQPQHF. CDR3 coding DNA: TGTGCCTGGAGTGTATGGGGTCGGGATCAGCCCCAGCATTTT.

Concerning this clonotype itself: At one of its ends the junction is not consistent with the germline gene, which may arise from a read error. CDR3 amino acids: CASSLSSSGSYVQYF. For the CDR3, the DNA is TGTGCCAGCAGTTTATCATCTAGCGGGAGTTACGTGCAGTACTTC. The chain uses TRBV28 and TRBJ2-7; TRBD2 matches at 10 bases. CDR1 is MDHEN and CDR2 is SYDVKM in the germline V gene. The CDR3 has 15 amino acids.

V is TRBV4-3 and J is TRBJ2-5; D remains unclear. The germline V gene has CDR1 LGHNA and CDR2 YSLEER. V lost 1 base, J lost 3 bases, and 9 bases lay in between. This CDR3 contains 14 residues. The CDR3 DNA sequence: TGCGCCAGCAGCCAAGCGACTGAAAAAGAGACCCAGTACTTC. Translation gives CASSQATEKETQYF.

This clonotype was recorded a few times. The chain has TRBV18 and TRBJ1-2; a weak D match, TRBD1 (5 bases). This CDR3 is built from 15 residues. Between the trimmed V and J ends, which lost 0 bases and 5 bases, there was a span of 13 bases. Germline V gene lookup returns CDR1 KGHSH and CDR2 LQKENI. CDR3 nucleotides: TGTGCCAGCTCACCACCGGCAGGGATTCGATATGGCTACACCTTC. Translation: CASSPPAGIRYGYTF.

The chain uses TRBV7-9 and TRBJ1-1, with D unclear. Germline V gene lookup returns CDR1 SEHNR and CDR2 FQNEAQ (reference sequence). Trimming left V 3 bases short and J 6 bases short, with 11 bases between. The CDR3 length is 13 residues. CDR3 sequence (DNA): TGTGCCAGCAGCTTGACCCTTATTTCTGAAGCTTTCTTT. The encoded protein is CASSLTLISEAFF.

This clonotype was picked up a small number of times. V and J are TRBV9 and TRBJ2-5; D gene ambiguous. The CDR3 runs 13 residues. Germline V gives CDR1 SGDLS, CDR2 YYNGEE. Trimming pared 3 bases from V and 6 bases from J, leaving 12 bases between. The CDR3 region is CASSGTVKKTQYF. Here the CDR3 DNA reads TGTGCCAGCAGCGGGACGGTGAAGAAGACCCAGTACTTC.

This clonotype was seen a few times. The chain joins TRBV9 to TRBJ2-7, with TRBD1 matching over 8 bases. V was clipped by 0 bases and J by 9 bases; unmatched bases: 2. The CDR3 spans 12 residues. The V gene's germline CDR1 is SGDLS and CDR2 YYNGEE. The CDR3, as DNA: TGTGCCAGCAGCGTAGGGACAGGGATGCAGTACTTC. As protein: CASSVGTGMQYF.

The V gene is TRBV19, the J gene TRBJ2-7; D gene ambiguous. This CDR3 is built from 14 residues. The V and J ends lost 4 bases and 5 bases respectively, with 15 bases between them. Germline assignment: CDR1 LNHDA and CDR2 SQIVND (reference sequence). The CDR3 DNA sequence: TGTGCCAGTAGTACCTCCCCGGGCAGTAACGAGCAGTACTTC. Translating gives CASSTSPGSNEQYF.

This clonotype was seen ten or more times. The junction does not match germline at one end; this may be a read error. As DNA, the CDR3 is TGTGCCAGCAGTCCGACTAGCGGGGGGCTTATTAGGACCGGAGAGCTGTTTTTT. Its translation is CASSPTSGGLIRTGELFF. This rearrangement joins TRBV12-3 or TRBV12-4 to TRBJ2-2, with 13 bases fitting TRBD2. CDR3 length: 18 amino acids.

The chain uses TRBV5-1 and TRBJ2-2, with D tentatively TRBD2 (6 bases). Germline values: CDR1 SGHRS, CDR2 YFSETQ. V was shortened by 3 bases and J by 1 base, with 13 bases between the two germline ends. The CDR3 runs to 16 residues. The CDR3 loop reads CASSWTSSGNTGELFF. CDR3 DNA: TGCGCCAGCAGCTGGACGAGTAGCGGGAACACCGGGGAGCTGTTTTTT.

At least ten counts were recorded for this clonotype. The chain carries TRBV12-3 or TRBV12-4 and TRBJ1-5, with D possibly TRBD1 on 6 matching bases. Trimming removed 3 bases at V and 6 bases at J, with 21 bases between. The CDR3 sequence is 17 residues long. DNA of the CDR3: TGTGCCAGCAGTTTCGGGCCGGAAGGGGGAGTGGGTCAGCCCCAGCATTTT. Translating it yields CASSFGPEGGVGQPQHF.

This clonotype was seen a few times. The chain recombines TRBV6-2 or TRBV6-3 with TRBJ2-2; no firm D call. V gave up 8 bases and J gave up 0 bases, with 10 bases separating them. Germline V gives CDR1 MNHEY, CDR2 SVGEGT. The CDR3 has 14 amino acids. The DNA for the CDR3 is TGTGCCAGCCGATGGGCCCCGAACACCGGGGAGCTGTTTTTT. Its protein is CASRWAPNTGELFF.

In this sample, this clonotype turned up a few times. This chain connects TRBV19 to TRBJ2-7, with D unresolved. V was trimmed by 1 base and J by 0 bases, leaving 13 bases between them. The germline V gene has CDR1 LNHDA and CDR2 SQIVND (reference sequence). The CDR3 length is 16 residues. In DNA form, the CDR3 reads TGTGCCAGTAGTATAGTGTGGGCGGCCAGCTCCTACGAGCAGTACTTC. This gives the protein CASSIVWAASSYEQYF.

Ten or more counts support this clonotype. The V gene is TRBV5-6, the J gene TRBJ2-5; maybe TRBD2 (5 bases). Germline values: CDR1 SGHDT, CDR2 YYEEEE. The CDR3 loop spans 14 amino acids. V was cut by 1 base and J by 4 bases, with 11 bases left in between. CDR3 amino acids: CASSLYGLGETQYF. As DNA, the CDR3 is TGTGCCAGCAGCTTGTATGGACTCGGAGAGACCCAGTACTTC.

This clonotype was detected ten times or more. The rearrangement uses TRBV28 and TRBJ1-2; D uncertain. V was trimmed by 5 bases and J by 4 bases, leaving 17 bases between them. CDR1 is MDHEN and CDR2 is SYDVKM in the germline V gene. This CDR3 is built from 15 residues. CDR3 sequence (DNA): TGTGCCAGCAGTATGACCCGGAGGGAGACCTATGGCTACACCTTC. Translated: CASSMTRRETYGYTF.

This clonotype appeared a few times. Here the CDR3 reads CASKRELGTDTQYF. The CDR3 DNA reads as TGTGCCAGCAAACGGGAGCTCGGCACAGATACGCAGTATTTT. The rearrangement joins TRBV11-2 to TRBJ2-3; possible D gene TRBD2, 6 bases. Germline V gene lookup returns CDR1 SGHAT and CDR2 FQNNGV. This CDR3 has 14 residues. V was clipped by 7 bases and J by 1 base, with 12 bases between them.

Concerning this clonotype: A much more abundant neighbour one base away suggests this may be a read error. The J gene is TRBJ1-1, the V gene TRBV20-1; no firm D call. Per germline, CDR1 DFQATT and CDR2 SNEGSKA (reference sequence). The V end was cut by 6 bases, the J end by 1 base, with 6 bases between. The CDR3 has 11 residues. The CDR3 DNA sequence: TGCAGTGCAAACTCGAACACTGAAGCTTTCTTT. Translated: CSANSNTEAFF.

The chain has TRBV7-2 and TRBJ2-7; tentative D call: TRBD2 (5 bases). Trimming left V 3 bases short and J 2 bases short, with 11 bases between. The CDR3 spans 14 residues. Germline lookup yields CDR1 SGHTA and CDR2 FQGNSA. CDR3 sequence: CASSFSAAAYEQYF. CDR3 coding DNA: TGTGCCAGCAGCTTCTCAGCGGCCGCCTACGAGCAGTACTTC.

There are many counts of this clonotype. The chain joins TRBV6-5 to TRBJ1-1; D ambiguous. The CDR3 is made up of 15 amino acids. CDR1 is MNHEY, CDR2 SVGAGI, per germline. V gave up 2 bases and J gave up 2 bases, with 12 bases separating them. CDR3 region: CASSYGRLENTEAFF. CDR3 DNA: TGTGCCAGCAGTTACGGTAGACTGGAAAACACTGAAGCTTTCTTT.

This clonotype was counted between two and nine times. DNA for the CDR3: TGTGCCAGTAGCCTCCGGGGGGGAAGTCGAACTGAAGCTTTCTTT. Its translation is CASSLRGGSRTEAFF. The chain is built from TRBV19 and TRBJ1-1; D possibly corresponds to TRBD1 (5 bases). Trimming removed 6 bases from V and 5 bases from J, with 19 bases in between. The CDR3 spans 15 residues. Germline CDR1 and CDR2: LNHDA and SQIVND (reference sequence).

This clonotype was seen repeatedly, ten times or more. J is TRBJ1-4 and V is TRBV5-1; 7 bases match TRBD1. This CDR3 has 13 residues. J gave up 8 bases and V 5 bases, and 6 bases lay outside the gene matches. The V gene's germline CDR1 is SGHRS and CDR2 YFSETQ. CDR3 bases: TGCGCCAGCAGAAAGGGGGCGAGGGAAAAACTGTTTTTT. Its translation is CASRKGAREKLFF.

Only a few counts were recorded for this clonotype. The genes are TRBV5-1 and TRBJ2-2, with D perhaps given as TRBD1 or TRBD2 (5 bases each). CDR1 and CDR2 (germline): SGHRS, YFSETQ. CDR3 length equals 15 residues. V was cut by 6 bases and J by 7 bases, with 19 bases left in between. This CDR3 reads CASTAPGQAVGELFF. CDR3 bases: TGCGCCAGCACAGCACCGGGGCAGGCAGTCGGGGAGCTGTTTTTT.

This clonotype appeared many times. The J gene is TRBJ1-1, the V gene TRBV7-9; D is ambiguous. The CDR3 is 10 amino acids. Trimming took 2 bases from V and 11 from J, leaving 6 bases between them. Germline values: CDR1 SEHNR, CDR2 FQNEAQ (reference sequence). CDR3 DNA: TGTGCCAGCAGCTTAAACGAGGCTTTCTTT. Translation gives CASSLNEAFF. The full variable domain, with the rest looked up from reference TRBV7-9 and TRBJ1-1, is DTGVSQNPRHKITKRGQNVTFRCDPISEHNRLYWYRQTLGQGPEFLTYFQNEAQLEKSRLLSDRFSAERPKGSFSTLEIQRTEQGDSAMYLCASSLNEAFFGQGTRLTVV.

This clonotype was seen repeatedly, ten times or more. The chain is built from TRBV28 and TRBJ2-7, with D hard to call. Trimming shortened V by 4 bases and J by 1 base, and 8 bases separated the two germline ends. The CDR3 extends over 13 amino acids. CDR1 is MDHEN and CDR2 is SYDVKM in the germline V gene. The CDR3 sequence is CASSSSGSYEQYF. For the CDR3, the DNA is TGTGCCAGCAGTTCTAGTGGATCCTACGAGCAGTACTTC. Based on the CDR3 plus reference TRBV28 and TRBJ2-7, the full variable domain is DVKVTQSSRYLVKRTGEKVFLECVQDMDHENMFWYRQDPGLGLRLIYFSYDVKMKEKGDIPEGYSVSREKKERFSLILESASTNQTSMYLCASSSSGSYEQYFGPGTRLTVT.

Here the CDR3 DNA reads TGTGCCAGCAGCCAACCGGCGGGAGGGGGAGAGACCCAGTACTTC. Amino acid sequence: CASSQPAGGGETQYF. The genes are TRBV7-2 and TRBJ2-5; 9 bases line up with TRBD2. Per germline, CDR1 SGHTA and CDR2 FQGNSA. V lost 5 bases and J lost 4; bases outside the gene matches: 8. There are 15 residues in the CDR3.

The V gene is TRBV6-9, the J gene TRBJ2-5, with 7 bases that match TRBD2. The V gene end was trimmed by 2 bases and the J gene end by 5 bases; junction bases not matched to a gene: 8. Looked up from germline, CDR1 is MNHGY and CDR2 is SVAAGI. The CDR3 covers 15 residues. The CDR3 DNA follows: TGTGCCAGCAGTTATCGACTAGCCCCAGGGGAGACCCAGTACTTC. This encodes CASSYRLAPGETQYF.

The CDR3 reads CASSFIGTVDGYTF. The CDR3 DNA reads as TGTGCCAGCAGTTTTATCGGGACAGTAGATGGCTACACCTTC. The chain uses TRBV12-3 or TRBV12-4 and TRBJ1-2, with TRBD1 identical over 7 bases. J was trimmed by 6 bases and V by 3 bases; bases with no gene match: 7. The CDR3 runs 14 residues.

V usage is TRBV30 and J usage is TRBJ1-5; 11 bases are a match to TRBD1. Trimming took 4 bases from V and 4 from J; bases not matched to a gene: 9. Per germline, CDR1 GTSNPN and CDR2 SVGIG (reference sequence). CDR3 size: 16 residues. CDR3 loop: CAWKEPGTGGNQPQHF. Here the CDR3 DNA reads TGTGCCTGGAAAGAACCGGGGACAGGGGGAAATCAGCCCCAGCATTTT.

This clonotype was found many times. CDR3 in DNA: TGTGCCAGCAGTTACTCCGGGGAAGCTCAGCCCCAGCATTTT. Its protein is CASSYSGEAQPQHF. V gene TRBV6-5 combines with J gene TRBJ1-5; D unclear. The V gene's germline CDR1 is MNHEY and CDR2 SVGAGI. The CDR3 is made up of 14 amino acids. V was trimmed by 0 bases and J by 6 bases, leaving 9 bases between them.